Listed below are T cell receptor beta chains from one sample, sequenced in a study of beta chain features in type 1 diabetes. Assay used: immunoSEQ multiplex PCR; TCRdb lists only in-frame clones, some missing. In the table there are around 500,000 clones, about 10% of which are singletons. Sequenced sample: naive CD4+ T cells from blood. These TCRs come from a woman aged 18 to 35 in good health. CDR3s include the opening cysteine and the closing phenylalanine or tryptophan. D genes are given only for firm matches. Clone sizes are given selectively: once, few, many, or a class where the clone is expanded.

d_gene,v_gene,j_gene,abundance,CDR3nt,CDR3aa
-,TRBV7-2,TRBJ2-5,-,TGTGCCAGCAGCTTTAATGCCCAAGAGACCCAGTACTTC,CASSFNAQETQYF
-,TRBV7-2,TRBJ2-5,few,TGTGCCAGCAGCTTGTCCGGGAGTAGGGAGACCCAGTACTTC,CASSLSGSRETQYF
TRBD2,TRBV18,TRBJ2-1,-,TGTGCCAGCTCACGGCTAGCGGACAATGAGCAGTTCTTC,CASSRLADNEQFF
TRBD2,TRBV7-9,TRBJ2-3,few,TGTGCCAGCAGCTTGAGCGGGAGTCGGGCAGATACGCAGTATTTT,CASSLSGSRADTQYF
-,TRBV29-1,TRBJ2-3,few,TGCAGCGTCACTAGGGCTAGCACAGATACGCAGTATTTT,CSVTRASTDTQYF
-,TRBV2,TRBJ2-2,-,TGTGCCAGCCTCACCTTTAAGGGTCCCGGGGAGCTGTTTTTT,CASLTFKGPGELFF
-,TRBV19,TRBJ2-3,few,TGTGCCAGTAGTATAGGGAGGCCTAGCACAGATACGCAGTATTTT,CASSIGRPSTDTQYF
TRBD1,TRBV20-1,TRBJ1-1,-,TGCAGTGCCTCGACAGGGAAAGCTTTCTTT,CSASTGKAFF
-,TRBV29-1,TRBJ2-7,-,TGCAGCGCGACCTTAATTGGCGAGCAGTACTTC,CSATLIGEQYF
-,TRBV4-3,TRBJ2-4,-,TGCGCCAGCAGCCAAGATCCCAGGACCTCAGCCAAAAACATTCAGTACTTC,CASSQDPRTSAKNIQYF
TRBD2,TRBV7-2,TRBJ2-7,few,TGTGCCAGCAGCCCTCAAGGACTAGCGCACTCCTACGAGCAGTACTTC,CASSPQGLAHSYEQYF
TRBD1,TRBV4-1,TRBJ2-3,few,TGCGCCAGCAGCCTACAGGACAGGGTGCGCACAGATACGCAGTATTTT,CASSLQDRVRTDTQYF
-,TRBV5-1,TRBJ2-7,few,TGCGCCAGCAGCTTGTCTGAGTGGGACGAGCAGTACTTC,CASSLSEWDEQYF
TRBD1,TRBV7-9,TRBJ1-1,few,TGTGCCAGCAGCCCCAGGGGGTCTGAAGCTTTCTTT,CASSPRGSEAFF
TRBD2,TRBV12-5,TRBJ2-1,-,TGTGCTAGTGCCGGAGGGACTAGCTCTGGCTCCTACAATGAGCAGTTCTTC,CASAGGTSSGSYNEQFF
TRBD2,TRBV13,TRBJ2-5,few,TGTGCCAGCAGCTGGGGACTAGCGGGAGGGAGAGAGACCCAGTACTTC,CASSWGLAGGRETQYF
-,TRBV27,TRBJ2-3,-,TGTGCCAGCAGCCCCCGCGGCAGGGTCAGAGATACGCAGTATTTT,CASSPRGRVRDTQYF
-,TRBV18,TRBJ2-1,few,TGTGCCAGCTCATCTCCTAGCTCCTCTAGGGATGAGCAGTTCTTC,CASSSPSSSRDEQFF
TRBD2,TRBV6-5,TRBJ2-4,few,TGTGCCAGCAGTTCACCTCCTCGCGGGGGTAACATTCAGTACTTC,CASSSPPRGGNIQYF
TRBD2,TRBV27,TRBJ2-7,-,TGTGCCAGCAGTTTATCGAACCTAGCGGGAGTCAGCTACGAGCAGTACTTC,CASSLSNLAGVSYEQYF
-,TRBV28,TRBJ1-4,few,TGTGCCAGCATCCGCCTGGGTTCAACTAATGAAAAACTGTTTTTT,CASIRLGSTNEKLFF
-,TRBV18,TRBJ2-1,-,TGTGCCAGCTCTCTACAGAGCTCCTACAATGAGCAGTTCTTC,CASSLQSSYNEQFF
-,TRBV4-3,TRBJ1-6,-,TGCGCCAGCAGCCAAGCCTACGGCTTCGGTTCACCCCTCCACTTT,CASSQAYGFGSPLHF
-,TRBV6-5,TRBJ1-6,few,TGTGCCAGCAGTTACTTCGGAACAGGGCGGTATTCACCCCTCCACTTT,CASSYFGTGRYSPLHF